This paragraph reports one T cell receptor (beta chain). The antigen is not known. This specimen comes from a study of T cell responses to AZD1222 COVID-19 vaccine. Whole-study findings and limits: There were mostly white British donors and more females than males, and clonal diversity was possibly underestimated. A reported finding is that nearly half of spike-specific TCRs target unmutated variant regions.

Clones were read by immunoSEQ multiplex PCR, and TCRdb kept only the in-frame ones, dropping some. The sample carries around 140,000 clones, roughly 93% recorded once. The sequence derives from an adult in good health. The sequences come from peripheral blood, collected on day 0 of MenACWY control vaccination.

The CDR3 nucleotides read TGTGCCCCCATTTCAGCACCTCTTAACACTGAAGCTTTCTTT. Its translation: CAPISAPLNTEAFF. The J gene is TRBJ1-1, the V gene TRBV3-1 (or the pseudogene TRBV3-2), with unresolved D. The ends were cut back, 11 bases at V and 2 bases at J, with 18 bases in the middle. Germline-derived CDR1 and CDR2 are LGHDT and YNNKEL (reference sequence). The CDR3 sequence is 14 residues long.